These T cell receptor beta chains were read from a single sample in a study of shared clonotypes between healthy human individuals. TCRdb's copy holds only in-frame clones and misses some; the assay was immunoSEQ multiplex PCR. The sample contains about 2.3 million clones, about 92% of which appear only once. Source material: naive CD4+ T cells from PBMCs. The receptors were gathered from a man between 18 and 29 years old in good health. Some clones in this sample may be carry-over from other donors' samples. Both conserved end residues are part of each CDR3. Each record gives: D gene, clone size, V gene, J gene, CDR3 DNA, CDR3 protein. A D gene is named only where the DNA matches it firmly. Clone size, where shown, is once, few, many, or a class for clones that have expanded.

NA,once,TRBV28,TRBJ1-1,TGTGCCAGCTTTCCGTGGGGCACTGAAGCTTTCTTT,CASFPWGTEAFF
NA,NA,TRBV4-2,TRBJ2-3,TGTGCCTTCAGCAGCCCAGTCGAAGATACGCAGTATTTT,CAFSSPVEDTQYF
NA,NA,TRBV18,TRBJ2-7,TGTGCCAGCTCACCACTATCACGGACTAACGAGCAGTACTTC,CASSPLSRTNEQYF
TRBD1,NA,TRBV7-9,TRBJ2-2,TGTGCCAGCAGCTTCCCCGGGACAGGACCCACCGGGGAGCTGTTTTTT,CASSFPGTGPTGELFF
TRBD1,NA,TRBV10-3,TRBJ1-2,TGTGCCATCAGTGAGCCGCCAGGACAGGGGGATAACTATGGCTACACCTTC,CAISEPPGQGDNYGYTF
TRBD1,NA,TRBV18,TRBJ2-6,TGTGCCAGCTCACCAAAGGACAGGGGGCGCTTTGGTGCGGGGGCCAACGTCCTGACTTTC,CASSPKDRGRFGAGANVLTF
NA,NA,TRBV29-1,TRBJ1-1,TGCAGCGTCGCACTCCTGGTGTCAAACACTGAAGCTTTCTTT,CSVALLVSNTEAFF
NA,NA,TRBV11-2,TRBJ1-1,TGTGCCAGCAGCCTCCGACTGACTCAGGCTTTCTTT,CASSLRLTQAFF
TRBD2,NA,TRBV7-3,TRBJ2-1,TGTGCCAGCAGCTTAGGTACTAGCGGGATTCGTCAGCAGTTCTTC,CASSLGTSGIRQQFF
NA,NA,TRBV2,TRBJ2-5,TGTGCCAGCAGGCTCGGGACTGAAGAGACCCAGTACTTC,CASRLGTEETQYF
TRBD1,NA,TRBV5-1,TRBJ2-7,TGCGCCAGCAGCTTGGGGGGACAGGGTTACTACGAGCAGTACTTC,CASSLGGQGYYEQYF
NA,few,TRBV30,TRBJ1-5,TGTGCCTGGTCGAGGGCTAATCAGCCCCAGCATTTT,CAWSRANQPQHF